Listed here is a single TCR beta chain. What it binds is not known. Unstimulated Tregs (CD4+CD25+CD127-) and CD4+CD25- non-Tregs were sorted from PBMCs. TCRdb's copy holds only in-frame clones and misses some; the assay was immunoSEQ multiplex PCR. This sample has tens of thousands of clones, with about 89% found just once. The junction had 6 bases not matched to a gene; V was cut back by 3 bases and J by 0 bases. CDR3 size: 16 residues. Germline lookup yields CDR1 SNHLY and CDR2 FYNNEI. The data belong to a study of Tregs in tolerant kidney transplant recipients. Turning to the study itself: Recipients received nonmyeloablative bone marrow transplants from related graft donors, with transient mixed chimerism.

Study observations and caveats: Tregs expanded with activated donor B cells seemed most donor-specific. Few patients were studied, so findings need validation in larger groups.

The origin of this receptor is a human donor who received a combined kidney and bone marrow transplant. This specimen consisted of CD4+ T cells from blood, obtained before the transplant. The V and J genes are TRBV2 and TRBJ2-3; 7 nucleotides line up with TRBD2. The CDR3, as DNA: TGTGCCAGCAGTGAGGGGGGGGGTGGTAGCACAGATACGCAGTATTTT. The encoded protein is CASSEGGGGSTDTQYF. Complete variable domain (other parts from reference TRBV2 and TRBJ2-3): EPEVTQTPSHQVTQMGQEVILRCVPISNHLYFYWYRQILGQKVEFLVSFYNNEISEKSEIFDDQFSVERPDGSNFTLKIRSTKLEDSAMYFCASSEGGGGSTDTQYFGPGTRLTVL.